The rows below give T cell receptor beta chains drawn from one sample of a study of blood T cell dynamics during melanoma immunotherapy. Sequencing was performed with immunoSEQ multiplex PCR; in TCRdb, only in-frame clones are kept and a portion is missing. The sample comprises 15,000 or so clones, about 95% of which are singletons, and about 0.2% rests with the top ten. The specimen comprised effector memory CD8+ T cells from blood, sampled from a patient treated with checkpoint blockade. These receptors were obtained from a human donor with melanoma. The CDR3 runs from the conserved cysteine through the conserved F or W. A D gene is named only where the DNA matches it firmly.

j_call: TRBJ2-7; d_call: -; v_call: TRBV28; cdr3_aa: CASRLGPYEQYF; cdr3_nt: TGTGCCAGCAGGCTCGGCCCCTACGAGCAGTACTTC
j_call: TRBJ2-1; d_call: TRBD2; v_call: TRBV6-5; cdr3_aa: CASRERDNTYNEQFF; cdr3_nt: TGTGCCAGCAGAGAGCGGGATAACACCTACAATGAGCAGTTCTTC
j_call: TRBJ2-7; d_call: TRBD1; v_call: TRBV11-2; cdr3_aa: CASSLIRGQGGEQYF; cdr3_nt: TGTGCCAGCAGCTTAATACGGGGACAGGGAGGCGAGCAGTACTTC
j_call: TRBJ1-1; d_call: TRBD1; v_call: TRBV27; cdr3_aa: CASSLRGTRTGGPNTEAFF; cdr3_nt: TGTGCCAGCAGTTTGCGGGGGACTAGGACAGGGGGCCCGAACACTGAAGCTTTCTTT
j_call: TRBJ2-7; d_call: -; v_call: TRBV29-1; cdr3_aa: CSVEATESYEQYF; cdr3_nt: TGCAGCGTTGAAGCTACGGAATCCTACGAGCAGTACTTC
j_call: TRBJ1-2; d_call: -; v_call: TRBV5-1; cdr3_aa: CASSARGLSYGYTF; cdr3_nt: TGCGCCAGCAGCGCCAGGGGATTATCATATGGCTACACCTTC
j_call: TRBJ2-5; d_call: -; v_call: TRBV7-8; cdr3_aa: CASAKDDQETQYF; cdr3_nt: TGTGCCTCCGCCAAGGACGACCAAGAGACCCAGTACTTC
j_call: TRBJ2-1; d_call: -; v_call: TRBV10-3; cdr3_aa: CAISGMQGSEPRSFDEQFF; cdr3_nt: TGTGCCATCAGTGGGATGCAGGGAAGCGAGCCTCGGTCTTTCGATGAGCAGTTCTTC
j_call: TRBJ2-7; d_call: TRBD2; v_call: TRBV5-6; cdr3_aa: CASSSGLGIYEQYF; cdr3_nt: TGTGCCAGCAGCTCCGGACTAGGAATCTACGAGCAGTACTTC
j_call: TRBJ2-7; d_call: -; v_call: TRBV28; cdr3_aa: CASSFRGRLYEQYF; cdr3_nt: TGTGCCAGCAGTTTCAGGGGCCGTCTCTACGAGCAGTACTTC